The 14 T cell receptor beta chains listed next were all sequenced from one sample in a study of shared clonotypes between healthy human individuals. Method: immunoSEQ multiplex PCR; TCRdb's copy keeps in-frame clones and lacks some. In the table there are millions of clones, 85% to 95% of which are singletons. Sequenced material: naive CD4+ T cells sorted from blood. Subset described: CD45RA+ positively selected. These receptors were obtained from a man between 18 and 29 years old in good health.

The rearrangement links TRBV19 to TRBJ1-1; 7 nucleotides agree with TRBD1. Germline-derived CDR1 and CDR2 are LNHDA and SQIVND (reference sequence). The CDR3 totals 13 residues. The J segment lost 5 bases and the V segment lost 7 bases, leaving 7 bases of the junction unmatched. The DNA of the CDR3 is TGTGCCAGTAAGTTCAGGGGGTGGACTGAAGCTTTCTTT. Translating it yields CASKFRGWTEAFF.

The chain carries TRBV6-1 and TRBJ2-2; no reliable D call. CDR1 is MNHNS and CDR2 is SASEGT in the germline V gene. The CDR3 sequence is 12 residues long. The germline V and J ends were trimmed by 6 bases and 7 bases, with 9 bases remaining between them. The CDR3 sequence is CASRADGGELFF. The CDR3 DNA sequence: TGTGCCAGCAGGGCGGATGGCGGGGAGCTGTTTTTT.

This chain's CDR3 is CASSSIQGSPLHF. The CDR3 DNA follows: TGTGCCAGCAGCTCGATACAGGGGTCGCCCCTCCACTTT. V gene TRBV5-4 combines with J gene TRBJ1-6, with 7 bases lining up with TRBD1. The CDR3 sequence is 13 residues long. CDR1 and CDR2 from the germline V gene are SGHNT and YYREEE (reference sequence). With V trimmed by 3 bases and J by 13 bases, 7 bases remained unmatched.

This clone is a singleton in its sample. The V and J genes are TRBV2 and TRBJ1-4; D gene uncertain. This CDR3 is 16 amino acids long. The V gene lost 3 bases and the J gene lost 0 bases, with 11 bases spanning the gap. The germline gives CDR1 SNHLY, CDR2 FYNNEI. CDR3 amino acids: CASSEEAPATNEKLFF. In DNA form, the CDR3 reads TGTGCCAGCAGTGAGGAGGCCCCTGCAACTAATGAAAAACTGTTTTTT.

Note on this clone: Other DNA sequences within the sample encode an identical CDR3. CDR3 in amino acids: CASSLNGATNEKLFF. The CDR3 DNA sequence: TGTGCCAGCAGCTTAAACGGTGCAACTAATGAAAAACTGTTTTTT. The rearrangement uses TRBV7-2 and TRBJ1-4; D gene unclear. V was clipped by 2 bases and J by 0 bases, with 7 bases between them. The germline V gene encodes CDR1 SGHTA and CDR2 FQGNSA. This CDR3 is built from 15 residues. The full variable domain, in which reference TRBV7-2 and TRBJ1-4 provide the parts outside the CDR3, is GAGVSQSPSNKVTEKGKDVELRCDPISGHTALYWYRQSLGQGLEFLIYFQGNSAPDKSGLPSDRFSAERTGGSVSTLTIQRTQQEDSAVYLCASSLNGATNEKLFFGSGTQLSVL.

The chain recombines TRBV20-1 with TRBJ2-5; no reliable D call. Germline assignment: CDR1 DFQATT and CDR2 SNEGSKA (reference sequence). V was clipped by 3 bases and J by 7 bases, with 9 bases between them. The CDR3 sequence is 11 residues long. The chain's CDR3 is CSASYEGTQYF. The CDR3 DNA sequence: TGCAGTGCTAGTTACGAAGGGACCCAGTACTTC.

J is TRBJ2-5 and V is TRBV2; D might be TRBD2 (6 bases). Trimming cost V 5 bases and J 4 bases, with 17 bases left between them. Per germline, CDR1 SNHLY and CDR2 FYNNEI. This CDR3 comprises 15 residues. The CDR3 reads CASSWSQASAETQYF. In DNA, the CDR3 is TGTGCCAGCAGTTGGAGTCAGGCTAGCGCAGAGACCCAGTACTTC.

The chain recombines TRBV9 with TRBJ2-7, with 7 positions matching TRBD1. The CDR3 contains 15 residues. From germline, CDR1 is SGDLS and CDR2 YYNGEE. V shed 4 bases, J shed 0 bases, and the junction held 7 bases outside the gene matches. The DNA for the CDR3 is TGTGCCAGCAGCCCAGAGTCAGGGGGCTCCTACGAGCAGTACTTC. As protein: CASSPESGGSYEQYF. The full variable domain, with the rest looked up from reference TRBV9 and TRBJ2-7, is DSGVTQTPKHLITATGQRVTLRCSPRSGDLSVYWYQQSLDQGLQFLIQYYNGEERAKGNILERFSAQQFPDLHSELNLSSLELGDSALYFCASSPESGGSYEQYFGPGTRLTVT.

This sequence joins TRBV7-2 and TRBJ2-7, with D tentatively TRBD2 (6 bases). The ends were cut back, 2 bases at V and 3 bases at J, with 20 bases in the middle. Per the germline V gene, CDR1 is SGHTA and CDR2 is FQGNSA. The CDR3 is 17 residues long. The CDR3 sequence is CASSLRATRERIYEQYF. The DNA for the CDR3 is TGTGCCAGCAGCTTACGGGCCACTCGGGAGCGGATCTACGAGCAGTACTTC.

In the case of this clone: This sample includes further DNA sequences coding for the same CDR3. The rearrangement uses TRBV9 and TRBJ2-3, with a tentative D call TRBD2 (6 bases). This CDR3 is 15 amino acids long. CDR1 SGDLS and CDR2 YYNGEE come from the germline V gene. Trimming took 0 bases from V and 1 from J, leaving 9 bases between them. CDR3 sequence (DNA): TGTGCCAGCAGCGTAGGTTTAGCGGGCACAGATACGCAGTATTTT. This encodes CASSVGLAGTDTQYF. The variable domain in full, completed from reference TRBV9 and TRBJ2-3, reads DSGVTQTPKHLITATGQRVTLRCSPRSGDLSVYWYQQSLDQGLQFLIQYYNGEERAKGNILERFSAQQFPDLHSELNLSSLELGDSALYFCASSVGLAGTDTQYFGPGTRLTVL.

V gene TRBV7-2 combines with J gene TRBJ2-1; D unclear. V was pared by 7 bases and J by 0 bases, with 22 bases between. Germline V gives CDR1 SGHTA, CDR2 FQGNSA. This CDR3 comprises 18 residues. The CDR3 DNA reads TGTGCCAGCACTCGTACCCTGGCAGGTGACTTCTCCTACAATGAGCAGTTCTTC. Translating it yields CASTRTLAGDFSYNEQFF.

Regarding this clone: Different DNA sequences within this sample yield the same CDR3. This chain joins TRBV30 and TRBJ1-2, with a weak D call TRBD1 (5 bases). This CDR3 is built from 12 residues. Germline V gene data show CDR1 as GTSNPN and CDR2 as SVGIG (reference sequence). The V end lost 2 bases, the J end lost 4 bases, and 8 bases lay between the germline ends. CDR3 DNA: TGTGCCTGGAGTCCGGGGACCTATGGCTACACCTTC. Protein product: CAWSPGTYGYTF.

This clone appeared a single time. This sample also contains other DNA sequences that code for the same CDR3. The J gene is TRBJ1-1, the V gene TRBV7-9; D not certain. The ends were cut back, 4 bases at V and 4 bases at J, with 13 bases in the middle. From germline, CDR1 is SEHNR and CDR2 FQNEAQ (reference sequence). The CDR3 is 14 amino acids. CDR3 bases: TGTGCCAGCAGCTCTCAAGGAGGTAGCACTGAAGCTTTCTTT. Amino acids: CASSSQGGSTEAFF.

The rearrangement uses TRBV30 and TRBJ2-5; D unresolved. The CDR3 is 12 amino acids. The V end was cut by 0 bases, the J end by 5 bases, with 7 bases between. Germline V CDR1 and CDR2: GTSNPN, SVGIG (reference sequence). CDR3: CAWSVVHETQYF. The CDR3 bases are TGTGCCTGGAGTGTGGTACATGAGACCCAGTACTTC.